Presented here are 22 T cell receptor beta chains from one specimen sequenced in a study of blood T cells in healthy people across ages (dated by TCRdb to between 2015 and 2017). Library preparation was by 5' RACE. Instrument used: Illumina HiSeq 2500. The second PCR ran for roughly 7 to 11 cycles and used a J-beta primer mix along with a sample-barcoded 5' primer. Through fastp at Q25 and MiXCR, TCRdb rebuilt clones from the public reads, retaining in-frame beta chains. A single entry per CDR3 protein holds the most common genes and DNA from its merged rows. The table for this sample lists about 1 million distinct CDR3 sequences; 40% to 50% of them were counted only once. Approximately 20% of the sample is taken by the ten largest. Sequencing used blood. These receptors all come from a woman aged 60 to 75 in good health.

Regarding this clonotype: Germline is not matched at one junction end, which may reflect a read error. V gene TRBV29-1 combines with J gene TRBJ2-7, with 12 bases fitting TRBD1. Germline V gene data show CDR1 as SQVTM and CDR2 as ANQGSEA. The CDR3 contains 15 residues. The CDR3 DNA is TGCAACGTTGTGGGACAGGGGGCAAATAGCTACGAGCAGTACTTC. Translating it yields CNVVGQGANSYEQYF.

The chain is built from TRBV6-5 and TRBJ2-3, with 9 nucleotides matching TRBD2. Trimming took 6 bases from V and 0 from J; bases not matched to a gene: 7. The CDR3 contains 16 residues. Per the germline V gene, CDR1 is MNHEY and CDR2 is SVGAGI. CDR3 residues: CASRETSGRSTDTQYF. Written as DNA, the CDR3 is TGTGCCAGCAGAGAGACTAGCGGACGGAGCACAGATACGCAGTATTTT.

This chain uses TRBV27 with TRBJ2-1; 10 nucleotides line up with TRBD2. The trim removed 5 bases at V and 6 bases at J, leaving 13 bases unmatched. CDR1 is MNHEY, CDR2 SMNVEV, per germline (reference sequence). The CDR3 is 17 amino acids. CDR3 amino acids: CASSVRPAGGPVNEQFF. The CDR3 DNA is TGTGCCAGCAGTGTCCGGCCAGCGGGAGGGCCGGTCAATGAGCAGTTCTTC.

The chain recombines TRBV4-1 with TRBJ2-7, with D hard to call. Germline CDR1 is MGHRA and CDR2 is YSYEKL. Trimming took off 1 base at V and 3 bases at J, with 10 bases between the two ends. This CDR3 spans 14 amino acids. The CDR3 nucleotides are TGCGCCAGCAGCCAAGCAGACCGAATCTACGAGCAGTACTTC. It codes for CASSQADRIYEQYF.

The chain combines TRBV7-8 with TRBJ2-6, with D perhaps TRBD1 (6 bases). There are 17 residues in the CDR3. Germline V lookup: CDR1 SGHVS, CDR2 FQNEAQ. V was cut by 2 bases and J by 2 bases, with 13 bases left in between. This chain's CDR3 is CASSLSPNRAGANVLTF. The DNA for the CDR3 is TGTGCCAGCAGCTTATCCCCAAACAGGGCTGGGGCCAACGTCCTGACTTTC.

CDR3 amino acids: CASSLRDTHNSPLHF. The DNA for the CDR3 is TGTGCCAGCAGCTTGCGGGACACCCATAATTCACCCCTCCACTTT. The V and J genes are TRBV7-3 and TRBJ1-6; possible D gene TRBD1, 6 bases. Germline V gives CDR1 SGHTA, CDR2 FQGTGA. V was clipped by 3 bases and J by 5 bases, with 11 bases between them. This CDR3 comprises 15 residues.

The gene calls are TRBV24-1 and TRBJ2-5; unclear D gene. The CDR3 contains 15 residues. From germline, CDR1 is KGHDR and CDR2 SFDVKD. Trimming shortened V by 5 bases and J by 4 bases, and 16 bases separated the two germline ends. As DNA, the CDR3 is TGTGCCACCAGTGGCTATAAAGAAGTCGGAGAGACCCAGTACTTC. Amino acids: CATSGYKEVGETQYF.

This rearrangement joins TRBV4-1 to TRBJ1-4, with D perhaps TRBD1 (5 bases). Trimming stripped 0 bases from V and 7 bases from J, with 15 bases between. The CDR3 is 16 amino acids. Germline V lookup: CDR1 MGHRA, CDR2 YSYEKL. DNA of the CDR3: TGCGCCAGCAGCCAAGATGTGGGGCAGGGCAGTGAAAAACTGTTTTTT. Its translation: CASSQDVGQGSEKLFF.

The chain employs TRBV15 and TRBJ2-6; unclear D gene. The V gene lost 5 bases and the J gene lost 0 bases, with 20 bases spanning the gap. CDR3 length equals 19 residues. Germline values: CDR1 LNHNV, CDR2 YYDKDF (reference sequence). The CDR3 protein is CATSATSYSPRSGANVLTF. The CDR3 bases are TGTGCCACCAGCGCGACAAGCTACTCACCCCGCTCTGGGGCCAACGTCCTGACTTTC.

Regarding this clonotype: An end of the junction differs from the germline gene, which may be a read error. J is TRBJ2-1 and V is TRBV27, with TRBD2 identical over 8 bases. This CDR3 has 15 amino acids. Germline V gene sequence: CDR1 MNHEY, CDR2 SMNVEV (reference sequence). The CDR3 nucleotides read TGTGCCAGCAGTTTGGCGGGAGGTATCTACAATGGGCAGTTCTTC. This codes for CASSLAGGIYNGQFF.

V gene TRBV20-1 combines with J gene TRBJ2-7, with D tentatively TRBD2 (7 bases). Looked up from germline, CDR1 is DFQATT and CDR2 is SNEGSKA (reference sequence). Trimming took 3 bases from V and 4 from J, leaving 16 bases between them. This CDR3 has 14 amino acids. The CDR3 region has the DNA TGCAGTGCTAGGGGGGGAGGGGGGAAATACGAGCAGTACTTC. It encodes CSARGGGGKYEQYF.

As concerns this clonotype: Relative to the germline gene, one junction end is altered; a read error may explain this. V is TRBV7-8 and J is TRBJ2-1; either TRBD1 or TRBD2 may fit D (6 bases each). The CDR3 extends over 12 amino acids. Germline V gene lookup returns CDR1 SGHVS and CDR2 FQNEAQ. CDR3 protein: CDSSMGGGEQFF. DNA for the CDR3: TGTGACAGCAGTATGGGGGGCGGTGAGCAGTTCTTC. Using reference TRBV7-8 and TRBJ2-1 for the parts outside the CDR3, the full variable domain is GAGVSQSPRYKVAKRGQDVALRCDPISGHVSLFWYQQALGQGPEFLTYFQNEAQLDKSGLPSDRFFAERPEGSVSTLKIQRTQQEDSAVYLCDSSMGGGEQFFGPGTRLTVL.

This clonotype was counted between two and nine times. V gene TRBV20-1 combines with J gene TRBJ2-7; the match to TRBD2 covers 11 bases. The CDR3 length is 15 residues. Unmatched junction bases numbered 8, after V lost 2 bases and J lost 5 bases. The germline gives CDR1 DFQATT, CDR2 SNEGSKA (reference sequence). This CDR3 reads CSARTTSGSWNEQYF. The CDR3 DNA reads as TGCAGTGCTAGAACTACTAGCGGGAGTTGGAACGAGCAGTACTTC.

The rearrangement links TRBV3-1 to TRBJ2-5; D call uncertain. The germline V gene has CDR1 LGHDT and CDR2 YNNKEL (reference sequence). V lost 0 bases and J lost 4, with 12 bases in between. CDR3 length: 15 amino acids. Written as DNA, the CDR3 is TGTGCCAGCAGCCAAGACCCGGGCCCTGGAGAGACCCAGTACTTC. As protein: CASSQDPGPGETQYF.

This clonotype was observed a few times. The rearrangement joins TRBV29-1 to TRBJ2-7; 8 bases match TRBD1. This CDR3 comprises 14 residues. V dropped 7 bases and J dropped 0; count of bases not matched to a gene: 8. Germline loops: CDR1 SQVTM, CDR2 ANQGSEA. The CDR3 DNA is TGCAGCGCGACAGGGGTGCTAAGCTCCTACGAGCAGTACTTC. Translating gives CSATGVLSSYEQYF.

The rearrangement joins TRBV18 to TRBJ2-3; 8 nucleotides align to TRBD2. Unmatched junction bases numbered 12, after V lost 2 bases and J lost 5 bases. Germline assignment: CDR1 KGHSH and CDR2 LQKENI. The CDR3 contains 17 residues. The CDR3 DNA reads as TGTGCCAGCTCACCAAGGGGCCCGACTAGCGCCGGAGATACGCAGTATTTT. It yields the protein CASSPRGPTSAGDTQYF.

The V gene is TRBV2, the J gene TRBJ2-4, with 8 bases that match TRBD2. The CDR3 consists of 18 residues. Germline trimming cut 1 base from V and 1 base from J; bases unmatched to any gene: 9. Germline V CDR1 and CDR2: SNHLY, FYNNEI. CDR3: CASSEVRASGFAKNIQYF. CDR3 nucleotide sequence: TGTGCCAGCAGTGAAGTTAGGGCTAGCGGGTTTGCCAAAAACATTCAGTACTTC.

This clonotype showed up just a few times. CDR3 residues: CASSVGFNYGYTF. CDR3 coding DNA: TGTGCCAGCAGTGTGGGTTTTAACTATGGCTACACCTTC. This chain links TRBV27 with TRBJ1-2; no definite D call. The CDR3 runs 13 residues. Trimming removed 5 bases at V and 1 base at J, with 8 bases between. Germline V gives CDR1 MNHEY, CDR2 SMNVEV (reference sequence).

A few counts support this clonotype. V usage is TRBV12-3 or TRBV12-4 and J usage is TRBJ2-1, with a tentative D call TRBD2 (6 bases). V lost 6 bases to trimming and J lost 7 bases, with 16 bases between them. The CDR3 covers 14 residues. The CDR3 reads CASSLGGGINEQFF. For the CDR3, the DNA is TGTGCCAGCAGCCTGGGTGGGGGGATTAATGAGCAGTTCTTC.

There are a few counts of this clonotype. The J gene is TRBJ1-2, the V gene TRBV29-1; D not certain. The CDR3 contains 11 residues. Germline values: CDR1 SQVTM, CDR2 ANQGSEA. The V and J ends lost 7 bases and 2 bases respectively, with 8 bases between them. CDR3 sequence: CSGKINYGYTF. The CDR3 DNA is TGCAGCGGGAAAATAAACTATGGCTACACCTTC.

This clonotype was recorded a few times. This chain joins TRBV11-2 and TRBJ2-3; D is unclear. In germline, CDR1 is SGHAT, CDR2 FQNNGV. The ends were cut back, 5 bases at V and 0 bases at J, with 15 bases in the middle. The CDR3 covers 16 residues. CDR3 DNA: TGTGCCAGCAGCGACTTTAGGGAACCTAGCACAGATACGCAGTATTTT. It yields the protein CASSDFREPSTDTQYF.

This clonotype was counted once. The V gene is TRBV5-1, the J gene TRBJ2-1, with a weak D call TRBD1 (6 bases). The CDR3 runs 16 residues. The ends were cut back, 3 bases at V and 0 bases at J, with 13 bases in the middle. Germline CDR1 and CDR2: SGHRS and YFSETQ. The CDR3 here is CASSWTDPSSYNEQFF. The CDR3 coding sequence is TGCGCCAGCAGCTGGACAGACCCGAGCTCCTACAATGAGCAGTTCTTC.